The sequence of this T cell receptor beta chain was determined in a study of T-cell reconstitution after alpha-beta-depleted transplantation in children. Trimming took 1 base from V and 7 from J; bases not matched to a gene: 11. Germline loops: CDR1 LGHNT, CDR2 FRNRAP. CDR3 length equals 17 residues. In its sample, this clonotype was seen many times. Preparing the TCRbeta library involved the use of unique molecular identifiers. Via MiXCR, TCRdb re-called the PCR reads, giving one row per CDR3 protein. The table records around 490,000 distinct CDR3 sequences, over 9.5% of them present only once. The receptor was isolated from a female patient under 10 years old who had a stem cell transplant for aplastic anemia, so the T cells may come from the graft donor. V gene TRBV12-5 combines with J gene TRBJ2-1, with TRBD1 identical over 9 bases. This specimen consisted of PBMCs, mostly from graft donor cells, obtained 180 days after TCRalphabeta/CD19-depleted stem cell transplant. DNA for the CDR3: TGTGCTAGTGGTTTGGCCGAACCGGGACAGGGTCCGAATGAGCAGTTCTTC. It specifies CASGLAEPGQGPNEQFF.